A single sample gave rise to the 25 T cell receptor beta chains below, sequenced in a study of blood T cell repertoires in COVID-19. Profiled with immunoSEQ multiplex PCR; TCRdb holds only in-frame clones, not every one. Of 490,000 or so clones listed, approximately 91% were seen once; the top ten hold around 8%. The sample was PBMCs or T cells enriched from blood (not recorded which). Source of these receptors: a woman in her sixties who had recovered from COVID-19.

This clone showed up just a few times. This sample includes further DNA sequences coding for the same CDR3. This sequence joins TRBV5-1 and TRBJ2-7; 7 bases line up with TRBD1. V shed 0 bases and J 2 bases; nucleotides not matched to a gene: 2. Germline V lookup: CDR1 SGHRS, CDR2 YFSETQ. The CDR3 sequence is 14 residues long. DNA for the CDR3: TGCGCCAGCAGCTTGGGACAGGGCCCCTACGAGCAGTACTTC. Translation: CASSLGQGPYEQYF. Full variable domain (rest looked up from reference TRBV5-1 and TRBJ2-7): KAGVTQTPRYLIKTRGQQVTLSCSPISGHRSVSWYQQTPGQGLQFLFEYFSETQRNKGNFPGRFSGRQFSNSRSEMNVSTLELGDSALYLCASSLGQGPYEQYFGPGTRLTVT.

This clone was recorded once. This CDR3 is CASRLTGVNEQFF. DNA of the CDR3: TGCGCCAGCAGACTAACAGGGGTCAATGAGCAGTTCTTC. The V call is TRBV5-1, the J call TRBJ2-1; 7 bases line up with TRBD1. This CDR3 comprises 13 residues. From germline, CDR1 is SGHRS and CDR2 YFSETQ. V was pared by 5 bases and J by 6 bases, with 5 bases of the junction left unmatched.

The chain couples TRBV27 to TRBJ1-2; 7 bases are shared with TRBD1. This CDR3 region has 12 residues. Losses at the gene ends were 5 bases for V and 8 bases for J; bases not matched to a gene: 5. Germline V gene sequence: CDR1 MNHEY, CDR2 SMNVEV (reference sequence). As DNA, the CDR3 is TGTGCCAGCAGTACCTACAGGGGCGGCTACACCTTC. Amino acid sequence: CASSTYRGGYTF.

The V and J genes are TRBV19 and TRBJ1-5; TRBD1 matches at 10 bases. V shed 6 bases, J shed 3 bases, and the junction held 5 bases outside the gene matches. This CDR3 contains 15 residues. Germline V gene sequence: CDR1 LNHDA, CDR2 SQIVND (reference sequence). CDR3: CASSRDRGVNQPQHF. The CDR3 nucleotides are TGTGCCAGTAGCAGGGACAGGGGTGTCAATCAGCCCCAGCATTTT.

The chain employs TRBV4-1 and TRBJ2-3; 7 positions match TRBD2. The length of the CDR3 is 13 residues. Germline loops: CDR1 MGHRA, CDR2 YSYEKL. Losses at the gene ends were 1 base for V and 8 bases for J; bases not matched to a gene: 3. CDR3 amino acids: CASSQGTSGTQYF. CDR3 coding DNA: TGCGCCAGCAGCCAAGGGACTAGTGGTACGCAGTATTTT.

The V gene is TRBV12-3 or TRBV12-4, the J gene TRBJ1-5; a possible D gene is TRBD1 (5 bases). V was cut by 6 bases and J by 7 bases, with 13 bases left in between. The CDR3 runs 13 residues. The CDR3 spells CASRGPRGQPQHF. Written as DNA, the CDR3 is TGTGCCAGCAGGGGACCACGGGGGCAGCCCCAGCATTTT.

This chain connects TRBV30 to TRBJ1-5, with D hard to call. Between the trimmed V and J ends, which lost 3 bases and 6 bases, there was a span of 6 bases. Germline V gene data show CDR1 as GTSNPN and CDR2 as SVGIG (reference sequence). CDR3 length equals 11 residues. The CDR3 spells CAWSPGQPQHF. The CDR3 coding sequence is TGTGCCTGGAGCCCGGGTCAGCCCCAGCATTTT.

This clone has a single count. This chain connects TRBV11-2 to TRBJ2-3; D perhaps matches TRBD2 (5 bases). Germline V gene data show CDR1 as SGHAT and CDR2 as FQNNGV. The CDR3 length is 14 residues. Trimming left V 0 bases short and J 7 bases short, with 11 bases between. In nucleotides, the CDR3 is TGTGCCAGCAGCTTAGATCGGGATGCAAATACGCAGTATTTT. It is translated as CASSLDRDANTQYF.

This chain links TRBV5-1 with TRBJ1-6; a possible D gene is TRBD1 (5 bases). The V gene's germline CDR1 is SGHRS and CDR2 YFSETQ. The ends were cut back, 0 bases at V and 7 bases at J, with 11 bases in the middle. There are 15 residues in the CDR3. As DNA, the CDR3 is TGCGCCAGCAGCTTGGAAGGGGATAGGAATTCACCCCTCCACTTT. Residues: CASSLEGDRNSPLHF.

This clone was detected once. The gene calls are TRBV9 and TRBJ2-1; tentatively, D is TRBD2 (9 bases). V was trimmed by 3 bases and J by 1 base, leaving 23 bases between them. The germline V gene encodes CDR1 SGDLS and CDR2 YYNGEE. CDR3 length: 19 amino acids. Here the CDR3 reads CASSARGRGGIESYNEQFF. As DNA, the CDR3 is TGTGCCAGCAGCGCCAGGGGGCGGGGGGGTATAGAGTCCTACAATGAGCAGTTCTTC.

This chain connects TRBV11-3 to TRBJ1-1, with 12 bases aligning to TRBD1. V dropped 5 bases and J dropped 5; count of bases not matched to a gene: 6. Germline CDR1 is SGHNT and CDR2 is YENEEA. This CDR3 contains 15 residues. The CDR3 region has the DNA TGTGCCAGCAGCCCAGGGACAGGGGGCCTTACTGAAGCTTTCTTT. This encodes CASSPGTGGLTEAFF.

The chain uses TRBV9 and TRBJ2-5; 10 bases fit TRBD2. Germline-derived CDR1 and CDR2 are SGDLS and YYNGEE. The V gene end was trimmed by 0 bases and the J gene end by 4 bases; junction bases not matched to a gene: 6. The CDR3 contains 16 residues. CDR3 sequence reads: CASSVGAGGSLETQYF. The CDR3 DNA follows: TGTGCCAGCAGCGTAGGAGCGGGGGGGTCACTAGAGACCCAGTACTTC.

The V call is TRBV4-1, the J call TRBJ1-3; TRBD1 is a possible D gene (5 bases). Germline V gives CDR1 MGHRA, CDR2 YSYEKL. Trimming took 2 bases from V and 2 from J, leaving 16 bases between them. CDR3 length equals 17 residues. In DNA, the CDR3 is TGCGCCAGCAGCCAATGGGGCATCATTACGGCTGGAAACACCATATATTTT. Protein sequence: CASSQWGIITAGNTIYF.

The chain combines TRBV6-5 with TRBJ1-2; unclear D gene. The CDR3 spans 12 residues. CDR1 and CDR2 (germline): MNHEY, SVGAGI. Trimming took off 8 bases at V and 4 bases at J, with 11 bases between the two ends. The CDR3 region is CASSARLYGYTF. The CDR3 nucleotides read TGTGCCAGCTCCGCGCGCCTCTATGGCTACACCTTC.

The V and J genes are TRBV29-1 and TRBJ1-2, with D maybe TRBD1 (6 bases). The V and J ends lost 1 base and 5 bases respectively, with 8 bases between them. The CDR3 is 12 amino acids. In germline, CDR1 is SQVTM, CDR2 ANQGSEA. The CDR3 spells CSVEGTAYGYTF. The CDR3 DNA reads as TGCAGCGTTGAAGGGACAGCTTATGGCTACACCTTC.

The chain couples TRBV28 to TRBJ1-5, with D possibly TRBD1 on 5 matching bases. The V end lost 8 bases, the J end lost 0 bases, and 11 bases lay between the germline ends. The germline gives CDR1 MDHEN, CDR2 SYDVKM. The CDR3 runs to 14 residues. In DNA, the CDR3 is TGTGCCAGCGGCCCCAGGGCTAGCAATCAGCCCCAGCATTTT. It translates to CASGPRASNQPQHF.

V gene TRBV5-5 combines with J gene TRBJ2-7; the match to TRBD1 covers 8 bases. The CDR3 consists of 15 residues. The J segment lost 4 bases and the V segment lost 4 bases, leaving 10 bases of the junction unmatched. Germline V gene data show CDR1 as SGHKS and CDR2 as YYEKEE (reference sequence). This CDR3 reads CASSVQGAYEYEQYF. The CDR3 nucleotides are TGTGCCAGCAGCGTCCAGGGGGCTTACGAGTACGAGCAGTACTTC.

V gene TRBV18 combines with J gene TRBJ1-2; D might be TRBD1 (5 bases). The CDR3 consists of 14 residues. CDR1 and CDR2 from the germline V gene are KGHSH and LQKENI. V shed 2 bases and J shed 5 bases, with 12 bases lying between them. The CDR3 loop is CASSPSQGGYGYTF. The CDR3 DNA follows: TGTGCCAGCTCACCAAGTCAGGGCGGTTATGGCTACACCTTC.

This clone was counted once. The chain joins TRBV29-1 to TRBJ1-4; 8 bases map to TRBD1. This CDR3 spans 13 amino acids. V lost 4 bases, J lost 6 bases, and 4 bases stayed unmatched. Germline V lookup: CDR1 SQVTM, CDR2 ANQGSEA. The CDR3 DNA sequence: TGCAGCGTTGTCCAGGGGGCGGATGAAAAACTGTTTTTT. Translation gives CSVVQGADEKLFF.

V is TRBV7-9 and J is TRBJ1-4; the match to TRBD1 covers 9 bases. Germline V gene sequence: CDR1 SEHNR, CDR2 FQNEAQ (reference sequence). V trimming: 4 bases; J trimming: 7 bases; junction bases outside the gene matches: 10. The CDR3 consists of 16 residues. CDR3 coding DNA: TGTGCCAGCAGCTCGCGCCCCGGGACAGGGATTGAAAAACTGTTTTTT. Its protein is CASSSRPGTGIEKLFF.

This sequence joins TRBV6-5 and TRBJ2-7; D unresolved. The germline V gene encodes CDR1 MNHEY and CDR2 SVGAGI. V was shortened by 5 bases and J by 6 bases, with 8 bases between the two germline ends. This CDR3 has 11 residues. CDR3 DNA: TGTGCCAGCAGTAATCTTCGCGAGCAGTACTTC. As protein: CASSNLREQYF.

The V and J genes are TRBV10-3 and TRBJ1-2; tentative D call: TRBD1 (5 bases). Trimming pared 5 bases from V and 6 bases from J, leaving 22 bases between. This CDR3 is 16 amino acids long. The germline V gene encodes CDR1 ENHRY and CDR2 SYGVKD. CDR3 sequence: CAISTGASPPINGYTF. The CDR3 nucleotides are TGTGCCATCAGTACAGGCGCCTCTCCCCCTATTAATGGCTACACCTTC.

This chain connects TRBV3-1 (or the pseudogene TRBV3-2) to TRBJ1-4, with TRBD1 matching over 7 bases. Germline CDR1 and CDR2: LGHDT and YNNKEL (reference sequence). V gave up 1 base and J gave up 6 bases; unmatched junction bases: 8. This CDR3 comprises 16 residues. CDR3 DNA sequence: TGTGCCAGCAGCCAAGGAGGAAGGGACAGCTATGAAAAACTGTTTTTT. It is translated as CASSQGGRDSYEKLFF.

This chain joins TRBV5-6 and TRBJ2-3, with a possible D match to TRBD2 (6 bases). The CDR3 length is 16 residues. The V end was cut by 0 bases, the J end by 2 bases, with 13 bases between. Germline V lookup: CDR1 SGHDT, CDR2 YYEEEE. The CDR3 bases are TGTGCCAGCAGCTTGGACGGTGGACTATTCACAGATACGCAGTATTTT. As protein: CASSLDGGLFTDTQYF.

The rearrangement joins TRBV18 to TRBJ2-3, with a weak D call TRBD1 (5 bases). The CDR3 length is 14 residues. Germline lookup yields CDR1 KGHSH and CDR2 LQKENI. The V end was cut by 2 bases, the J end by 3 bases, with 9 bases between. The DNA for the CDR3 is TGTGCCAGCTCACCAATGGCAGGGACAGATACGCAGTATTTT. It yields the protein CASSPMAGTDTQYF.